This TCR beta chain was documented in a study of naive and memory T cell subsets. The study's findings and limits: Findings for naive and memory subsets could not be checked against ground truth.

This clonotype was detected only a few times. The antigen is not known. Germline CDR1 and CDR2: KGHSH and LQKENI. CDR3 length: 16 residues. With 1 base removed from V and 3 bases from J, the gap between germline ends came to 12 bases. Both TRBC1 and TRBC2 were covered by a beta constant-region primer of two equimolar oligonucleotides. Ligated cDNA was amplified by four rounds of PCR with nested alpha and beta constant-region primers and SP2. TCRdb ran MiXCR on the UMI-ligation and nested PCR reads and lists one entry per CDR3 protein. This table holds roughly 130,000 distinct CDR3 sequences, about 36% found once. CMV status came from CD4+ T cell IFNgamma after overnight CMV lysate stimulation of fresh PBMCs.

The source of this sequence is a human donor in good health. V usage is TRBV18 and J usage is TRBJ2-2, with D perhaps TRBD1 (5 bases). The specimen was central memory CD4+ T cells from blood. CDR3 loop: CASSPRQGIDTGELFF. The CDR3 DNA reads as TGTGCCAGCTCACCACGGCAGGGAATCGACACCGGGGAGCTGTTTTTT. Variable domain in full (rest from reference TRBV18 and TRBJ2-2): NAGVMQNPRHLVRRRGQEARLRCSPMKGHSHVYWYRQLPEEGLKFMVYLQKENIIDESGMPKERFSAEFPKEGPSILRIQQVVRGDSAAYFCASSPRQGIDTGELFFGEGSRLTVL.